These 23 T cell receptor beta chains originate from one sample sequenced in a study of T cells in Graves' hyperthyroidism and ophthalmopathy. RNA transcripts served as the template for amplifying TCR beta CDR3 regions. When the TCR CDR3 underwent first-round RT-PCR, the HTBI primer set was used. TCRdb reanalysed the multiplex PCR reads using MiXCR and keeps one entry per CDR3 protein. Among under 800,000 distinct CDR3 sequences listed, 12% to 15% were seen once. Sequencing was carried out using blood. These receptors were collected from a woman under 30 with Graves' hyperthyroidism.

This clonotype was counted ten times or more. The chain recombines TRBV28 with TRBJ2-1; 16 nucleotides align to TRBD2. V shed 5 bases, J shed 6 bases, and the junction held 13 bases outside the gene matches. The CDR3 consists of 19 residues. The germline V gene has CDR1 MDHEN and CDR2 SYDVKM. DNA for the CDR3: TGTGCCAGCAGTCCTGGGACTAGCGGGAGGGCCCAGTTCTCCAATGAGCAGTTCTTC. Its translation: CASSPGTSGRAQFSNEQFF.

This clonotype came up many times. The V gene is TRBV6-6, the J gene TRBJ1-1; D is ambiguous. Germline lookup yields CDR1 MNHNY and CDR2 SVGAGI (reference sequence). The CDR3 sequence is 15 residues long. The V end lost 0 bases, the J end lost 1 base, and 9 bases lay between the germline ends. In DNA, the CDR3 is TGTGCCAGCAGTTACTCGAGGACCGAGAACACTGAAGCTTTCTTT. The encoded protein is CASSYSRTENTEAFF.

Remarks on this clonotype: This may be a read error: a much more frequent sequence differs by one nucleotide. This sequence joins TRBV30 and TRBJ2-7; no clear D. V was cut by 1 base and J by 1 base, with 14 bases left in between. The CDR3 extends over 15 amino acids. Germline V CDR1 and CDR2: GTSNPN, SVGIG (reference sequence). The CDR3 DNA reads as TGTGCCTGGAGTGCCGGTGGGCCGGGTTCCTACGAGCAGTACTTC. Translated: CAWSAGGPGSYEQYF.

This clonotype showed up many times. This chain connects TRBV7-8 to TRBJ1-4; no firm D call. V shed 5 bases and J shed 2 bases, with 6 bases lying between them. CDR3 length: 13 amino acids. From germline, CDR1 is SGHVS and CDR2 FQNEAQ. The CDR3 DNA reads TGTGCCAGCAGCCCCCGGACTAATGAAAAACTGTTTTTT. Translation gives CASSPRTNEKLFF.

This clonotype showed up just a few times. This chain uses TRBV5-1 with TRBJ2-1; the D gene is possibly TRBD2 (6 bases). The CDR3 contains 15 residues. Trimming pared 0 bases from V and 2 bases from J, leaving 9 bases between. CDR1 is SGHRS and CDR2 is YFSETQ in the germline V gene. CDR3 nucleotides: TGCGCCAGCAGCTTGGACGCGGGACCCTACAATGAGCAGTTCTTC. The encoded protein is CASSLDAGPYNEQFF.

This chain links TRBV10-3 with TRBJ1-3; D ambiguous. V shed 10 bases and J shed 0 bases, with 13 bases lying between them. From germline, CDR1 is ENHRY and CDR2 SYGVKD. The CDR3 contains 14 residues. The CDR3 protein is CATLEGSSGNTIYF. In DNA, the CDR3 is TGTGCCACCTTGGAAGGGAGCTCTGGAAACACCATATATTTT.

The genes are TRBV2 and TRBJ2-1; D gene unclear. The CDR3 is 12 residues long. V was trimmed by 7 bases and J by 6 bases, leaving 10 bases between them. The germline CDR1 and CDR2 sequences are SNHLY and FYNNEI. CDR3 region: CASNRPVNEQFF. The CDR3 DNA is TGTGCCAGCAACAGACCCGTCAATGAGCAGTTCTTC.

The chain employs TRBV28 and TRBJ1-1; no clear D gene. Trimming removed 5 bases from V and 2 bases from J, with 12 bases in between. The CDR3 loop spans 14 amino acids. The germline V gene has CDR1 MDHEN and CDR2 SYDVKM. The CDR3 DNA reads as TGTGCCAGCAGTAAAAGGGAGGGAAACACTGAAGCTTTCTTT. It codes for CASSKREGNTEAFF. Variable domain in full (rest from reference TRBV28 and TRBJ1-1): DVKVTQSSRYLVKRTGEKVFLECVQDMDHENMFWYRQDPGLGLRLIYFSYDVKMKEKGDIPEGYSVSREKKERFSLILESASTNQTSMYLCASSKREGNTEAFFGQGTRLTVV.

V is TRBV7-8 and J is TRBJ1-2, with TRBD1 as a possible D gene (6 bases). Trimming removed 3 bases from V and 6 bases from J, with 14 bases in between. From germline, CDR1 is SGHVS and CDR2 FQNEAQ. The CDR3 spans 14 residues. CDR3 sequence (DNA): TGTGCCAGCAGCTTCTTAACGGGGGGCCATGGCTACACCTTC. Translation gives CASSFLTGGHGYTF. Full variable domain (remainder filled in from reference TRBV7-8 and TRBJ1-2): GAGVSQSPRYKVAKRGQDVALRCDPISGHVSLFWYQQALGQGPEFLTYFQNEAQLDKSGLPSDRFFAERPEGSVSTLKIQRTQQEDSAVYLCASSFLTGGHGYTFGSGTRLTVV.

This clonotype showed up just a few times. This chain connects TRBV4-2 to TRBJ1-2; 7 bases match TRBD1. The germline CDR1 and CDR2 sequences are LGHNA and YNFKEQ. V lost 0 bases, J lost 4 bases, and 5 bases stayed unmatched. The CDR3 contains 15 residues. The CDR3 region is CASSQDRDSSYGYTF. CDR3 nucleotide sequence: TGTGCCAGCAGCCAAGATCGGGACAGTTCCTATGGCTACACCTTC.

This clonotype has at least ten counts. The chain combines TRBV28 with TRBJ1-2; 9 positions match TRBD1. CDR1 MDHEN and CDR2 SYDVKM come from the germline V gene. The CDR3 length is 14 residues. V lost 10 bases and J lost 4; bases outside the gene matches: 10. CDR3 loop: CAITLGDRAYGYTF. Here the CDR3 DNA reads TGTGCCATCACCCTCGGGGACAGGGCCTATGGCTACACCTTC.

In this sample, this clonotype turned up a few times. The chain uses TRBV18 and TRBJ1-1, with no clear D. Looked up from germline, CDR1 is KGHSH and CDR2 is LQKENI. The V and J ends lost 5 bases and 1 base respectively, with 8 bases between them. This CDR3 has 13 residues. CDR3 sequence reads: CASSGAPNTEAFF. The CDR3 DNA is TGTGCCAGCTCAGGTGCCCCGAACACTGAAGCTTTCTTT.

The genes are TRBV5-1 and TRBJ2-3; D may be TRBD1 or TRBD2 (6 bases each). V lost 1 base, J lost 2 bases, and 17 bases lay in between. The V gene's germline CDR1 is SGHRS and CDR2 YFSETQ. The CDR3 is 17 residues long. The CDR3 DNA follows: TGCGCCAGCAGCTTGATGGGGGGCGCATTCATCACAGATACGCAGTATTTT. It yields the protein CASSLMGGAFITDTQYF. The variable domain in full, completed from reference TRBV5-1 and TRBJ2-3, reads KAGVTQTPRYLIKTRGQQVTLSCSPISGHRSVSWYQQTPGQGLQFLFEYFSETQRNKGNFPGRFSGRQFSNSRSEMNVSTLELGDSALYLCASSLMGGAFITDTQYFGPGTRLTVL.

Ten or more counts support this clonotype. The V gene is TRBV3-1, the J gene TRBJ1-2, with a possible D match to TRBD1 (5 bases). Between the trimmed V and J ends, which lost 6 bases and 8 bases, there was a span of 19 bases. The CDR3 consists of 14 residues. Per germline, CDR1 LGHDT and CDR2 YNNKEL (reference sequence). The CDR3 bases are TGTGCCAGCAGACGTGAACAGGACTTGGGGGGCTACACCTTC. Protein: CASRREQDLGGYTF.

Comments on this clonotype: It is likely a read error, because the conserved phenylalanine at the end of the CDR3 is missing. This chain connects TRBV12-3 or TRBV12-4 to TRBJ2-5; the D is unclear. The CDR3 length is 14 residues. Trimming removed 3 bases at V and 1 base at J, with 9 bases between. This CDR3 reads CASSFEYLQETQYS. In DNA form, the CDR3 reads TGTGCCAGCAGTTTTGAGTACCTCCAAGAGACCCAGTACTCC.

A single count supports this clonotype. The J gene is TRBJ2-3, the V gene TRBV7-2, with D possibly TRBD2 on 6 matching bases. The V gene's germline CDR1 is SGHTA and CDR2 FQGNSA. This CDR3 has 15 residues. Trimming removed 1 base from V and 4 bases from J, with 12 bases in between. The CDR3 loop reads CASSLVVGGPDTQYF. The CDR3 coding sequence is TGTGCCAGCAGCTTAGTCGTGGGAGGTCCAGATACGCAGTATTTT. Complete variable domain (other parts from reference TRBV7-2 and TRBJ2-3): GAGVSQSPSNKVTEKGKDVELRCDPISGHTALYWYRQSLGQGLEFLIYFQGNSAPDKSGLPSDRFSAERTGGSVSTLTIQRTQQEDSAVYLCASSLVVGGPDTQYFGPGTRLTVL.

This clonotype was found many times. The rearrangement links TRBV6-1 to TRBJ2-7, with 10 bases lining up with TRBD2. From germline, CDR1 is MNHNS and CDR2 SASEGT. The CDR3 spans 14 residues. J was trimmed by 6 bases and V by 5 bases; bases with no gene match: 7. The CDR3 coding sequence is TGTGCCAGCAGTAGGTGGACTAGCGGAACCGAGCAGTACTTC. Protein sequence: CASSRWTSGTEQYF.

Ten or more counts support this clonotype. The chain links TRBV6-1 to TRBJ1-5; 7 bases align to TRBD1. The ends lost 8 bases at V and 5 bases at J; junction bases unmatched: 18. The CDR3 loop spans 17 amino acids. Germline loops: CDR1 MNHNS, CDR2 SASEGT. CDR3 sequence (DNA): TGTGCCAGCTTACGTACAGGAGGGACAGCAAGTTATCAGCCCCAGCATTTT. It yields the protein CASLRTGGTASYQPQHF.

This clonotype was seen more than once but under ten times. This chain joins TRBV15 and TRBJ2-7; D gene unclear. The V and J ends lost 3 bases and 4 bases respectively, with 16 bases between them. Germline CDR1 LNHNV, CDR2 YYDKDF (reference sequence). This CDR3 contains 15 residues. The DNA for the CDR3 is TGTGCCACCAGCAGGGTACTAACGGGCTTATACGAGCAGTACTTC. Its protein is CATSRVLTGLYEQYF.

In regard to this clonotype: This may be a read error, as it is one base from a much larger clone. J is TRBJ1-1 and V is TRBV3-1; weak D call: TRBD1 (5 bases). Germline lookup yields CDR1 LGHDT and CDR2 YNNKEL (reference sequence). The CDR3 totals 15 residues. CDR3 DNA: TGTGCCAGCGGCCAAGTTGGGGGTTTTAACACTGAAGCTTTCTTT. Translating it yields CASGQVGGFNTEAFF.

This clonotype has ten or more counts. The chain carries TRBV7-9 and TRBJ2-1; D gene unclear. Trimming took off 3 bases at V and 2 bases at J, with 8 bases between the two ends. Germline CDR1 is SEHNR and CDR2 is FQNEAQ (reference sequence). This CDR3 spans 14 amino acids. The CDR3 bases are TGTGCCAGCAGCTTCGTCTCGACCTACAATGAGCAGTTCTTC. Protein product: CASSFVSTYNEQFF.

The chain is built from TRBV11-2 and TRBJ2-5, with a weak D call TRBD1 (5 bases). Germline lookup yields CDR1 SGHAT and CDR2 FQNNGV. There are 13 residues in the CDR3. V shed 0 bases and J shed 7 bases, with 9 bases lying between them. The CDR3 loop is CASSLDVGRTQYF. CDR3 nucleotides: TGTGCCAGCAGCTTAGATGTGGGGCGGACCCAGTACTTC.

The rearrangement links TRBV6-1 to TRBJ1-2; 12 bases match TRBD1. The CDR3 consists of 14 residues. From germline, CDR1 is MNHNS and CDR2 SASEGT. The trim removed 5 bases at V and 8 bases at J, leaving 6 bases unmatched. The CDR3 bases are TGTGCCAGCAGTTTCGGGACAGGGGGCTTGGGCTACACCTTC. It encodes CASSFGTGGLGYTF.